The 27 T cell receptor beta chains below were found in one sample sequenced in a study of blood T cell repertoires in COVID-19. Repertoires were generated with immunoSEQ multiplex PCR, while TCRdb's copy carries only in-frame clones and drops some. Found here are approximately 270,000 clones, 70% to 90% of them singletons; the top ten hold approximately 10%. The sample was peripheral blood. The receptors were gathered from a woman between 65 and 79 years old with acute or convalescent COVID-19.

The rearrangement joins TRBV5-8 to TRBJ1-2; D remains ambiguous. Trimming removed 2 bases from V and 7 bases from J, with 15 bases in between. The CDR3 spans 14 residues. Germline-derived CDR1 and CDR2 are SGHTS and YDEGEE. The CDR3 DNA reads TGTGCCAGCAGCTTTCGAGGTCATACCCCTGGCTACACCTTC. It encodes CASSFRGHTPGYTF.

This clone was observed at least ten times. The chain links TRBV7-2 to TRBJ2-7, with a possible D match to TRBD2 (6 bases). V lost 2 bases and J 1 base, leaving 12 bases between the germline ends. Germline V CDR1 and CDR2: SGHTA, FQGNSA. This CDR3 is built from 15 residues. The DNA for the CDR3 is TGTGCCAGCAGCTTACTGGCAGGGACTTCCTACGAGCAGTACTTC. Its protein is CASSLLAGTSYEQYF.

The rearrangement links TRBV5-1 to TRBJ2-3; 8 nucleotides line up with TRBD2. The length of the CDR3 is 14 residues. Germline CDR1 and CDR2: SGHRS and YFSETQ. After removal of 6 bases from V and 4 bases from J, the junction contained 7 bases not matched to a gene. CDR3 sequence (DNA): TGCGCCAGCACCTCGGGGGGGGGCTCAGATACGCAGTATTTT. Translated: CASTSGGGSDTQYF.

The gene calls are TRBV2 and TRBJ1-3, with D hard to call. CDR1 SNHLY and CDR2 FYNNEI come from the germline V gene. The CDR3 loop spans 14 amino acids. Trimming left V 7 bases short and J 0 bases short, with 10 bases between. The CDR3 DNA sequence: TGTGCCAGCAAAAGTAGCAACTCTGGAAACACCATATATTTT. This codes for CASKSSNSGNTIYF.

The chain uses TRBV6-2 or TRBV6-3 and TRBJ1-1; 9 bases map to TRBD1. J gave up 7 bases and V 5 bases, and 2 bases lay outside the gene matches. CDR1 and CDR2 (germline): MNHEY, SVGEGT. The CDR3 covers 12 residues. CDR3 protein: CASSRQGVEAFF. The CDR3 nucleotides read TGTGCCAGCAGTAGACAGGGGGTTGAAGCTTTCTTT.

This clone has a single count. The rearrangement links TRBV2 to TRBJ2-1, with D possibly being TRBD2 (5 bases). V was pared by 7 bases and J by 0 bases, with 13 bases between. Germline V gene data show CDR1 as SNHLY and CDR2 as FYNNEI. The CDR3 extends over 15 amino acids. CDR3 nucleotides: TGTGCCAGCACCGAGTATGGGAGCTCCTACAATGAGCAGTTCTTC. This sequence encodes CASTEYGSSYNEQFF.

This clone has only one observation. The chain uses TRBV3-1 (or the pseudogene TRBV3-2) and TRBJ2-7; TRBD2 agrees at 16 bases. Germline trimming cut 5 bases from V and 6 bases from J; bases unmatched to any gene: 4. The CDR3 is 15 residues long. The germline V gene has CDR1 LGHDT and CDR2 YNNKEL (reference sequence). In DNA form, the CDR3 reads TGTGCCAGCAGCTTGGGGACTAGCGGGGGGGGCGAGCAGTACTTC. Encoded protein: CASSLGTSGGGEQYF.

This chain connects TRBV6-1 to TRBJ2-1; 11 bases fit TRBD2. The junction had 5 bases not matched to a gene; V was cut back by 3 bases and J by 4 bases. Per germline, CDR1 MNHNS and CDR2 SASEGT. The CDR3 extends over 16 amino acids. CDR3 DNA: TGTGCCAGCAGTGACCACCTAGCGGGGGGTTACAATGAGCAGTTCTTC. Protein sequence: CASSDHLAGGYNEQFF.

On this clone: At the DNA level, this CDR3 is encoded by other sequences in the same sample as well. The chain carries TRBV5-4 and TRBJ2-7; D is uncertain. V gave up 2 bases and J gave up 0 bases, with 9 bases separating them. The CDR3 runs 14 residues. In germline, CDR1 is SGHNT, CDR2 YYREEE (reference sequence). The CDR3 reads CASSFGPSSYEQYF. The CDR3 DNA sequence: TGTGCCAGCAGCTTTGGGCCATCCTCCTACGAGCAGTACTTC. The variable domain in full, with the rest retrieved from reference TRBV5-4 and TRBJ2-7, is ETGVTQSPTHLIKTRGQQVTLRCSSQSGHNTVSWYQQALGQGPQFIFQYYREEENGRGNFPPRFSGLQFPNYSSELNVNALELDDSALYLCASSFGPSSYEQYFGPGTRLTVT.

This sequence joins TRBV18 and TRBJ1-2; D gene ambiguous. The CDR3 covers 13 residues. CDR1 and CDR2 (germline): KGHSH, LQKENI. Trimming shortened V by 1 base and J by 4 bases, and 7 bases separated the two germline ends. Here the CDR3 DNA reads TGTGCCAGCTCACCACAGGGAGGCTATGGCTACACCTTC. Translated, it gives CASSPQGGYGYTF.

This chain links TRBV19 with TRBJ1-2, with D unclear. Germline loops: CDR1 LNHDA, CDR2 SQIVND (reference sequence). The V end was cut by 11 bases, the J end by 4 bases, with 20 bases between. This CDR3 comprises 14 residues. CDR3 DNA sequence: TGTGCCCCCCACCGTGGGAGGCACGGCTATGGCTACACCTTC. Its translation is CAPHRGRHGYGYTF.

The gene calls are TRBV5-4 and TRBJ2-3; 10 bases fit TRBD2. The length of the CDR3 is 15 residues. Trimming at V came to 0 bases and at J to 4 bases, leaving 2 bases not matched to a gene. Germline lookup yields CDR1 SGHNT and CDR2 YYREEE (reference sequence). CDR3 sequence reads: CASSLGLAGADTQYF. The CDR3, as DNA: TGTGCCAGCAGCTTGGGGCTAGCGGGGGCAGATACGCAGTATTTT.

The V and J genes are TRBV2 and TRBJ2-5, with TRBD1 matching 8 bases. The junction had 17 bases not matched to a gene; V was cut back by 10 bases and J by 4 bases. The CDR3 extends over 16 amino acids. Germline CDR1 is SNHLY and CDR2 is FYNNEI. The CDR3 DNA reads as TGTGCCATCCTCCAACTGCAGGGGGCTGGTGGAGAGACCCAGTACTTC. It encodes CAILQLQGAGGETQYF.

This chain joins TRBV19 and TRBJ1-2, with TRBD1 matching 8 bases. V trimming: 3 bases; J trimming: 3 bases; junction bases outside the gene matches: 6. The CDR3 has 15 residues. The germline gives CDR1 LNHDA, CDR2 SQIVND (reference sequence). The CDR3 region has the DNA TGTGCCAGTAGTATTGGGCCGACAGGGGACTATGGCTACACCTTC. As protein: CASSIGPTGDYGYTF.

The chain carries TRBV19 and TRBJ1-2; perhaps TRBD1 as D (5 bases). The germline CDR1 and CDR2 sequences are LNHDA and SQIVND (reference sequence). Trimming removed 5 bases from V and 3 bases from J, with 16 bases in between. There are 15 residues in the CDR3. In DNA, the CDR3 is TGTGCCAGTAGTTCAGGACGGGGGATTTACTATGGCTACACCTTC. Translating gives CASSSGRGIYYGYTF.

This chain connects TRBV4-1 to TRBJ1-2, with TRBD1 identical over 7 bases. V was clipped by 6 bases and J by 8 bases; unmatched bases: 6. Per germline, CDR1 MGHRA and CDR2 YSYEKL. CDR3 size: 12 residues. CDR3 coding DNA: TGCGCCAGCAGAAGTAGACAGGGAGGCTACACCTTC. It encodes CASRSRQGGYTF.

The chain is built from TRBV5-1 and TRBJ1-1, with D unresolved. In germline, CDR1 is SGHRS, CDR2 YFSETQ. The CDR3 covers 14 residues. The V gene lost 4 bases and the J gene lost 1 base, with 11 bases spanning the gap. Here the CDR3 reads CASSPWEGNTEAFF. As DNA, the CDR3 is TGCGCCAGCAGCCCCTGGGAGGGGAACACTGAAGCTTTCTTT.

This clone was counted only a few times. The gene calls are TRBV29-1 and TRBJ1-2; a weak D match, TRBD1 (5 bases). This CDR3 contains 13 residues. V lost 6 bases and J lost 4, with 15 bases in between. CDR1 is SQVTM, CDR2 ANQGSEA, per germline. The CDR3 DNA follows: TGCAGCGTCCAGCCCCGTGACAGCTATGGCTACACCTTC. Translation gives CSVQPRDSYGYTF.

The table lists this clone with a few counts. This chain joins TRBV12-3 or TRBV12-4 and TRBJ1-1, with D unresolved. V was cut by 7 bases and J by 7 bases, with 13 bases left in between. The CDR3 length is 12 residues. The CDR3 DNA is TGTGCCAGCACCCTAGAGGAGCTTGAAGCTTTCTTT. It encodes CASTLEELEAFF.

CDR3 protein: CASSSGTLDTGELFF. As DNA, the CDR3 is TGCGCCAGCAGTAGCGGGACTCTCGACACCGGGGAGCTGTTTTTT. The V call is TRBV10-2, the J call TRBJ2-2; TRBD2 matches at 7 bases. CDR1 and CDR2 from the germline V gene are WSHSY and SAAADI. V trimming: 5 bases; J trimming: 3 bases; junction bases outside the gene matches: 6. The CDR3 extends over 15 amino acids.

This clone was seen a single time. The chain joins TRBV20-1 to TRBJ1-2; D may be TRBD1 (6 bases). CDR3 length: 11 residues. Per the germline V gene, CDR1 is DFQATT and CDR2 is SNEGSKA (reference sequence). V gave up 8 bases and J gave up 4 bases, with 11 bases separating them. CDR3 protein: CSKTGTYGYTF. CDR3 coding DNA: TGCAGTAAAACAGGGACCTATGGCTACACCTTC.

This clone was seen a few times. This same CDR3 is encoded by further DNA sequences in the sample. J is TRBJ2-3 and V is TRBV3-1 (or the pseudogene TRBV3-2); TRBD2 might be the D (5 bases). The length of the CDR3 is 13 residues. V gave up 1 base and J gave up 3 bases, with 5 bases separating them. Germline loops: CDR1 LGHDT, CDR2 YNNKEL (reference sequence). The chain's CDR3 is CASSQGGTDTQYF. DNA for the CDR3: TGTGCCAGCAGCCAAGGAGGGACAGATACGCAGTATTTT.

This CDR3 is CASRQLTYEQYF. CDR3 nucleotide sequence: TGTGCCAGCAGACAGCTAACCTACGAGCAGTACTTC. The V gene is TRBV2, the J gene TRBJ2-7; D not resolved. V gave up 6 bases and J gave up 2 bases, with 8 bases separating them. There are 12 residues in the CDR3. Germline loops: CDR1 SNHLY, CDR2 FYNNEI. The entire variable domain, with the rest obtained from reference TRBV2 and TRBJ2-7, is as follows: EPEVTQTPSHQVTQMGQEVILRCVPISNHLYFYWYRQILGQKVEFLVSFYNNEISEKSEIFDDQFSVERPDGSNFTLKIRSTKLEDSAMYFCASRQLTYEQYFGPGTRLTVT.

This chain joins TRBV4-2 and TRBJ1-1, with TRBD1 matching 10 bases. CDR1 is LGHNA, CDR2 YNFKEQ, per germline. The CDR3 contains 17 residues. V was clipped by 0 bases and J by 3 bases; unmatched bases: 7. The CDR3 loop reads CASSQDFRTGGYTEAFF. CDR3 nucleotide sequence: TGTGCCAGCAGCCAAGATTTCAGGACAGGGGGATACACTGAAGCTTTCTTT.

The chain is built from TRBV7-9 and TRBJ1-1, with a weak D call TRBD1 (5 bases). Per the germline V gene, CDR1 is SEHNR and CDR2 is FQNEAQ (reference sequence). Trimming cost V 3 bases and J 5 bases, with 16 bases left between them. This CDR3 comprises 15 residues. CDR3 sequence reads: CASSFAQGLGTEAFF. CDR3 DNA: TGTGCCAGCAGCTTCGCCCAGGGCCTGGGAACTGAAGCTTTCTTT.

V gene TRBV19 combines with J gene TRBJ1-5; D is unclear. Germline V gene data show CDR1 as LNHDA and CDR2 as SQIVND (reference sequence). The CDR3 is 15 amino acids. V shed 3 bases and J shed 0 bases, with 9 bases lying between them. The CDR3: CASSIGLYSNQPQHF. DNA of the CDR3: TGTGCCAGTAGTATCGGACTTTATAGCAATCAGCCCCAGCATTTT. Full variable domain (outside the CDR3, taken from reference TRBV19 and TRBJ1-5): DGGITQSPKYLFRKEGQNVTLSCEQNLNHDAMYWYRQDPGQGLRLIYYSQIVNDFQKGDIAEGYSVSREKKESFPLTVTSAQKNPTAFYLCASSIGLYSNQPQHFGDGTRLSIL.

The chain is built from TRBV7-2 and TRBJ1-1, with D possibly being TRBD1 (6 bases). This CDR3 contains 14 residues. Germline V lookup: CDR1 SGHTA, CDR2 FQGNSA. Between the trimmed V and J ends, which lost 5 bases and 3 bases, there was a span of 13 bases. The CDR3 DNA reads TGTGCCAGCAGCACAGGGAGCGCCTACACTGAAGCTTTCTTT. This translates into CASSTGSAYTEAFF.